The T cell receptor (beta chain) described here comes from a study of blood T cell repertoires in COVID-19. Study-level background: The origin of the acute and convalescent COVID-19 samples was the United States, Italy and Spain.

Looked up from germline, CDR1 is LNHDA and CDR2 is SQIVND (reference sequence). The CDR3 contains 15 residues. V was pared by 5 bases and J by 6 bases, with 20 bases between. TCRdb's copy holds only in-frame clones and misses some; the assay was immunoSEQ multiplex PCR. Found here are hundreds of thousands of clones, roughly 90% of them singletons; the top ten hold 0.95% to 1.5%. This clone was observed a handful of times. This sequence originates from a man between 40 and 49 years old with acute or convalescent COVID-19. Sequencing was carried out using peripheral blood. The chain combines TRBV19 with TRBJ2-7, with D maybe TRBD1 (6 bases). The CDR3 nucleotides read TGTGCCAGTAGTCTCCAGGGGATTTCGGTGGGCGAGCAGTACTTC. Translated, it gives CASSLQGISVGEQYF.